A selection of T cell receptor beta chains follows, all from one sample in a study of shared clonotypes between healthy human individuals. The protocol was immunoSEQ multiplex PCR, while the TCRdb copy is restricted to in-frame clones and leaves out a portion. This sample has under 850,000 clones, with 80% to 95% found just once. The sample taken for sequencing was naive CD8+ T cells sorted from blood. These receptors all come from a young man in good health. Both conserved end residues are part of each CDR3. A D gene is named only where the DNA matches it firmly. Size tells how often a clone was seen (once, few, many) or the class of an expanded clone, and some rows leave it out.

j_gene	d_gene	v_gene	len	abundance	CDR3nt	CDR3aa
TRBJ2-2	TRBD2	TRBV4-1	17	-	TGCGCCAGCAGCCACCGTACTAGCGGGAGAGGTACCGGGGAGCTGTTTTTT	CASSHRTSGRGTGELFF
TRBJ1-2	TRBD1	TRBV5-4	14	-	TGTGCCAGCAACCGAGGGGGCGCCGGCTATGGCTACACCTTC	CASNRGGAGYGYTF
TRBJ1-5	-	TRBV6-1	15	-	TGTGCCAGCATTATGAGAATTTATAGCAATCAGCCCCAGCATTTT	CASIMRIYSNQPQHF
TRBJ1-5	-	TRBV15	15	once	TGTGCCACCAGCAGAGGAGAGGTTAGCAATCAGCCCCAGCATTTT	CATSRGEVSNQPQHF
TRBJ2-1	TRBD2	TRBV29-1	15	-	TGCAGCGTTGAAGTGGCTAGCGGGACCTACAATGAGCAGTTCTTC	CSVEVASGTYNEQFF
TRBJ1-5	TRBD1	TRBV28	14	-	TGTGCCAGCAGATCTGGACAGGGCTCTCAGCCCCAGCATTTT	CASRSGQGSQPQHF
TRBJ1-4	-	TRBV7-6	14	-	TGTGCCAGCGTAATACAGCGGACTAATGAAAAACTGTTTTTT	CASVIQRTNEKLFF
TRBJ2-7	-	TRBV7-9	13	-	TGTGCCAGCAGCTCGACAGCCTCCTACGAGCAGTACTTC	CASSSTASYEQYF
TRBJ2-7	TRBD1	TRBV29-1	13	-	TGCAGCGTTGAACCGGGACAGGGGTACGAGCAGTACTTC	CSVEPGQGYEQYF
TRBJ2-7	-	TRBV4-3	15	-	TGCGCCAGCAGCCAAGGGAGGGACAGCCACTACGAGCAGTACTTC	CASSQGRDSHYEQYF
TRBJ1-1	-	TRBV21-1	15	-	TGTGCCAGCAGCCTCGACAGGGGAACGAACACTGAAGCTTTCTTT	CASSLDRGTNTEAFF
TRBJ1-4	-	TRBV6-5	14	-	TGTGCCAGCAGTCACAGGGTTCCTAATGAAAAACTGTTTTTT	CASSHRVPNEKLFF
TRBJ2-6	-	TRBV7-3	17	-	TGTGCCAGCAGCTTTACCCTCTCCCTCACTGGGGCCAACGTCCTGACTTTC	CASSFTLSLTGANVLTF
TRBJ2-5	TRBD1	TRBV28	15	-	TGTGCCAGCAGTTTAATAGGGGGCGCTCTTGAGACCCAGTACTTC	CASSLIGGALETQYF
TRBJ2-1	TRBD2	TRBV15	21	-	TGTGCCACCAGCAGAGATAGCGTGGGACTAGCGGGAGATTATACAGACCATGAGCAGTTCTTC	CATSRDSVGLAGDYTDHEQFF
TRBJ2-7	-	TRBV4-1	15	-	TGCGCCAGCAGCCCAACCCAGGCAGATCCCTACGAGCAGTACTTC	CASSPTQADPYEQYF
TRBJ2-7	-	TRBV15	15	-	TGTGCCACCAGCAGAGGGGGGGCCGAACCTTACGAGCAGTACTTC	CATSRGGAEPYEQYF
TRBJ2-5	TRBD2	TRBV9	17	-	TGTGCCAGCAGCGCCGGGACTAGCGGGATAGTGGAAGAGACCCAGTACTTC	CASSAGTSGIVEETQYF